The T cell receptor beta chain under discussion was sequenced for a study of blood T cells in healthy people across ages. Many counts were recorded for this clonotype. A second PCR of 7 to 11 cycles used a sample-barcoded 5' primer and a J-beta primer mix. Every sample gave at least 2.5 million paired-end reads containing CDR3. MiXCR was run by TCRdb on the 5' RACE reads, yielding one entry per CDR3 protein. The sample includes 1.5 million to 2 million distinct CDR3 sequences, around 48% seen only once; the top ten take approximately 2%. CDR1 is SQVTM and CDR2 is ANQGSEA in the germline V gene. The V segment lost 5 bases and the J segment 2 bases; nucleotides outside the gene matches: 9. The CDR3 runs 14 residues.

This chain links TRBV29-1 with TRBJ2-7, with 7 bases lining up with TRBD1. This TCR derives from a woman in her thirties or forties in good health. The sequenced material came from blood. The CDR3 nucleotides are TGCAGCGTTACTCTGACAGGGACCCCCTACGAGCAGTACTTC. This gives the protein CSVTLTGTPYEQYF.